This TCR beta chain was obtained from a study of T cell changes during pregnancy in multiple sclerosis. Germline loops: CDR1 SEHNR, CDR2 FQNEAQ (reference sequence). V trimming: 2 bases; J trimming: 6 bases; junction bases outside the gene matches: 4. The CDR3 extends over 14 amino acids. The sample holds a few counts of this clone. Profiled with immunoSEQ multiplex PCR; TCRdb holds only in-frame clones, not every one. The sample yields tens of thousands of clones, about 94% seen once. This material consisted of peripheral blood, taken in the third trimester of pregnancy. The origin of this receptor is a female donor in good health, enrolled as a control in a pregnancy study. V usage is TRBV7-9 and J usage is TRBJ2-3, with 8 bases fitting TRBD2. The CDR3 nucleotides are TGTGCCAGCAGCTTAAGGGCTAGCGGGGATACGCAGTATTTT. Its translation: CASSLRASGDTQYF. Supplemented by reference TRBV7-9 and TRBJ2-3, the full variable domain reads DTGVSQNPRHKITKRGQNVTFRCDPISEHNRLYWYRQTLGQGPEFLTYFQNEAQLEKSRLLSDRFSAERPKGSFSTLEIQRTEQGDSAMYLCASSLRASGDTQYFGPGTRLTVL.